The text below deals with one T cell receptor (beta chain). The junction shows a germline mismatch at one end, possibly a read error. Germline V lookup: CDR1 SQVTM, CDR2 ANQGSEA. The CDR3 covers 13 residues. This record belongs to a study of neurological immune-mediated disorders. As for the cDNA, it was generated by 5'RACE with 10-nucleotide random UMIs. Over 170 million TCR-beta sequences, together covering 15-18 subjects, were produced by every individual sequencing run that was carried out. TCRdb re-derived calls from the 5' RACE reads in MiXCR, one entry per CDR3 protein. The sample consists of about 48,000 distinct CDR3 sequences, approximately 12% of them appearing once. Time point here: longitudinal time-point 3. The unsorted libraries were made from 2 million PBMCs kept at -80 C.

The sequencing input was PBMCs. The chain is built from TRBV29-1 and TRBJ2-7; no definite D call. The receptor comes from a male donor with HTLV-1-associated myelopathy (HAM/TSP). CDR3 in amino acids: CSVEDGRAYEQHF. Written as DNA, the CDR3 is TGCAGCGTTGAAGATGGTCGGGCCTACGAGCAGCACTTC.